This is a list of T cell receptor beta chains from one sample in a study of blood T cell repertoires in COVID-19. Generated by immunoSEQ multiplex PCR, the TCRdb table keeps only in-frame clones and is missing some. The repertoire has about 240,000 clones, roughly 87% of them found once; the top ten carry approximately 7.9%. The source material was peripheral blood. The receptor set was obtained from a man between 60 and 75 years old who had recovered from COVID-19. The CDR3 runs from the conserved cysteine through the conserved F or W. D genes are given only for firm matches. For some rows the clone size is stated as once, few or many, or as a class when expanded; others skip it.

>few|TRBJ1-6|.|TRBV5-1
CASSFDQGGSPLHF
TGCGCCAGCAGCTTTGATCAGGGAGGATCACCCCTCCACTTT
>.|TRBJ2-2|.|TRBV7-6
CASSSGSGELFF
TGTGCCAGCAGCTCCGGGAGCGGGGAGCTGTTTTTT
>.|TRBJ2-3|TRBD2|TRBV11-2
CASRKRGASSTDTQYF
TGTGCCAGCAGAAAGCGGGGGGCCTCTAGCACAGATACGCAGTATTTT
>.|TRBJ2-1|.|TRBV19
CASSAGHYNEQFF
TGTGCCAGTAGTGCAGGCCATTACAATGAGCAGTTCTTC
>few|TRBJ1-2|TRBD1|TRBV19
CASRPLGQANYGYTF
TGTGCCAGTAGACCTCTCGGACAGGCGAACTATGGCTACACCTTC
>.|TRBJ1-4|.|TRBV30
CAWRGRRDSEKLFF
TGTGCCTGGAGAGGTCGGAGGGATAGTGAAAAACTGTTTTTT
>.|TRBJ2-1|TRBD2|TRBV24-1
CATSDWTTSGGYNEQFF
TGTGCCACCAGTGATTGGACTACTAGCGGGGGATACAATGAGCAGTTCTTC
>.|TRBJ1-2|.|TRBV5-4
CASSPYRRNNYGYTF
TGTGCCAGCAGCCCGTACAGGCGAAATAACTATGGCTACACCTTC
>.|TRBJ2-3|TRBD2|TRBV9
CASSVIRGGQDTQYF
TGTGCCAGCAGCGTGATCCGGGGGGGCCAAGATACGCAGTATTTT
>once|TRBJ1-2|TRBD1|TRBV18
CASSPLRDSRLNYGYTF
TGTGCCAGCTCACCACTCCGGGACAGTAGGCTTAACTATGGCTACACCTTC
>.|TRBJ1-2|.|TRBV30
CAWSDQAYYGYTF
TGTGCCTGGAGTGACCAGGCCTACTATGGCTACACCTTC
>.|TRBJ1-6|.|TRBV19
CASRTGDSPLHF
TGTGCCAGTAGGACCGGGGATTCACCCCTCCACTTT
>.|TRBJ2-3|TRBD2|TRBV7-9
CASSLSGGSTDTQYF
TGTGCCAGCAGCCTCAGCGGGGGGAGCACAGATACGCAGTATTTT
>.|TRBJ2-2|TRBD1|TRBV6-5
CASHRGRMTGELFF
TGTGCCAGCCACAGGGGGCGCATGACCGGGGAGCTGTTTTTT
>.|TRBJ2-3|TRBD2|TRBV14
CASSQLPGLAGGQYTQYF
TGTGCCAGCAGCCAACTTCCGGGACTAGCGGGGGGCCAATATACGCAGTATTTT
>.|TRBJ2-4|.|TRBV21-1
CASSPRQGGGKNIQYF
TGTGCCAGCAGCCCTCGACAGGGTGGTGGCAAAAACATTCAGTACTTC
>.|TRBJ2-7|TRBD2|TRBV28
CASSPTTSGYEQYF
TGTGCCAGCAGTCCCACGACTAGCGGCTACGAGCAGTACTTC
>.|TRBJ2-3|.|TRBV7-7
CASSPYALGLGTDTQYF
TGTGCCAGCAGCCCATACGCGCTCGGGTTGGGCACAGATACGCAGTATTTT
>.|TRBJ1-1|TRBD1|TRBV29-1
CSGDREMNTEAFF
TGCAGCGGGGACAGGGAAATGAACACTGAAGCTTTCTTT
>.|TRBJ1-2|.|TRBV7-9
CASSALVGKAIGGYTF
TGTGCCAGCAGCGCCCTCGTGGGCAAAGCAATAGGTGGCTACACCTTC
>.|TRBJ2-3|TRBD1|TRBV10-3
CAISESTWDRGLPDTQYF
TGTGCCATCAGTGAGTCGACTTGGGACAGGGGGCTTCCAGATACGCAGTATTTT
>.|TRBJ1-1|TRBD1|TRBV2
CASIERTGDTEAFF
TGTGCCAGCATAGAACGTACAGGGGACACTGAAGCTTTCTTT
>.|TRBJ2-3|TRBD2|TRBV7-2
CASSPPGGGRDTQYF
TGTGCCAGCAGCCCTCCCGGGGGGGGACGTGATACGCAGTATTTT
>.|TRBJ2-1|.|TRBV9
CASSVAGVSEQFF
TGTGCCAGCAGCGTAGCGGGGGTGAGTGAGCAGTTCTTC
>.|TRBJ1-6|.|TRBV5-6
CASSLAWGLSNSPLHF
TGTGCCAGCAGCTTAGCGTGGGGGCTAAGTAATTCACCCCTCCACTTT
>.|TRBJ2-5|.|TRBV6-5
CASSRYQETQYF
TGTGCCAGCAGCAGGTACCAAGAGACCCAGTACTTC
>.|TRBJ1-2|TRBD1|TRBV20-1
CSASQDRMNYGYTF
TGCAGTGCTAGTCAGGACAGGATGAACTATGGCTACACCTTC
>.|TRBJ2-1|.|TRBV2
CASRSWAGSSYNEQFF
TGTGCCAGCAGGTCGTGGGCGGGGAGCTCCTACAATGAGCAGTTCTTC